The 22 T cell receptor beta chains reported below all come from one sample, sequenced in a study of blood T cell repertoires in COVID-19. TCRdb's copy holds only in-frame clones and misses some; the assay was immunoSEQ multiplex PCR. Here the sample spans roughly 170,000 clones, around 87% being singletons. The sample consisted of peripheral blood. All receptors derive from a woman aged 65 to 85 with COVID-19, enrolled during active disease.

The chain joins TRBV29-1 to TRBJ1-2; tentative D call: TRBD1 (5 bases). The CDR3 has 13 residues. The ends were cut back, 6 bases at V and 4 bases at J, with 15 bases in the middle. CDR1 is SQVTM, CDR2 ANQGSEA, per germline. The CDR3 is CSVYGAGGYGYTF. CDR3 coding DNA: TGCAGCGTCTACGGAGCCGGGGGCTATGGCTACACCTTC. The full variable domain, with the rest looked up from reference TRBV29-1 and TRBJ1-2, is SAVISQKPSRDICQRGTSLTIQCQVDSQVTMMFWYRQQPGQSLTLIATANQGSEATYESGFVIDKFPISRPNLTFSTLTVSNMSPEDSSIYLCSVYGAGGYGYTFGSGTRLTVV.

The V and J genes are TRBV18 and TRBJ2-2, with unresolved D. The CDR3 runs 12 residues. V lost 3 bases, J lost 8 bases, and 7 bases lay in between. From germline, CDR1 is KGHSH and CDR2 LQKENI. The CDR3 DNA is TGTGCCAGCTCACCGTGGCAGGGGGAGCTGTTTTTT. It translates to CASSPWQGELFF.

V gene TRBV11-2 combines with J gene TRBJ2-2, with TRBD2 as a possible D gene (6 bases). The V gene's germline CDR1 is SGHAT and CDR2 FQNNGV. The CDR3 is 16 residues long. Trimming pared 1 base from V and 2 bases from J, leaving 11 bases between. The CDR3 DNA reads TGTGCCAGCAGCTTAGTTGGGGGAGGTAACACCGGGGAGCTGTTTTTT. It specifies CASSLVGGGNTGELFF. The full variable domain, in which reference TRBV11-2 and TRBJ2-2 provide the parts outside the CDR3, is EAGVAQSPRYKIIEKRQSVAFWCNPISGHATLYWYQQILGQGPKLLIQFQNNGVVDDSQLPKDRFSAERLKGVDSTLKIQPAKLEDSAVYLCASSLVGGGNTGELFFGEGSRLTVL.

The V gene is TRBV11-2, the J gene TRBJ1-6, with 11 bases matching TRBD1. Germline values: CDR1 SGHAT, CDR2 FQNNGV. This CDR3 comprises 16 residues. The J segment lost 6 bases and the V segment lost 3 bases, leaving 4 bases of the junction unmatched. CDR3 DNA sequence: TGTGCCAGCAGCTTCGGACAGGGGGCTGGTAATTCACCCCTCCACTTT. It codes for CASSFGQGAGNSPLHF. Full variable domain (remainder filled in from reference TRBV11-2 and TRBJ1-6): EAGVAQSPRYKIIEKRQSVAFWCNPISGHATLYWYQQILGQGPKLLIQFQNNGVVDDSQLPKDRFSAERLKGVDSTLKIQPAKLEDSAVYLCASSFGQGAGNSPLHFGNGTRLTVT.

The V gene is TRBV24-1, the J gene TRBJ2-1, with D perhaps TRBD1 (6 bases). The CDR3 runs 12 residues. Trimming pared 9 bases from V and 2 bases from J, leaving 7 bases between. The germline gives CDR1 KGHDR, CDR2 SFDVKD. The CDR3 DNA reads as TGTGCCACCGGGACACCCTACAATGAGCAGTTCTTC. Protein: CATGTPYNEQFF.

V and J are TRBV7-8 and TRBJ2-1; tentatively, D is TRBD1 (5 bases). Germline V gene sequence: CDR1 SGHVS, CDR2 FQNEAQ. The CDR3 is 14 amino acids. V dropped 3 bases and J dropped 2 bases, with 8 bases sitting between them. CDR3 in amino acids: CASSLTTAYNEQFF. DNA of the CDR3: TGTGCCAGCAGCTTGACGACAGCCTACAATGAGCAGTTCTTC.

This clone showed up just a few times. The CDR3 nucleotides are TGTGCCAGCAGCGGACGGGACAGCTCCTACGAGCAGTACTTC. Protein: CASSGRDSSYEQYF. The chain links TRBV9 to TRBJ2-7; 7 positions agree with TRBD1. The V and J ends lost 3 bases and 0 bases, in that order; junction bases with no gene match: 3. The CDR3 is 14 residues long. Germline V gene sequence: CDR1 SGDLS, CDR2 YYNGEE.

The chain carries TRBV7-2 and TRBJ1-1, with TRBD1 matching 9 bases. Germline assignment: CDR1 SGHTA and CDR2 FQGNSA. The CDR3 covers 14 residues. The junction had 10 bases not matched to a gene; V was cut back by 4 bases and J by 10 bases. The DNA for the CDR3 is TGTGCCAGCAGCTCTGACAGGGGGAAGGCGGGAGCTTTCTTT. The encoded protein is CASSSDRGKAGAFF. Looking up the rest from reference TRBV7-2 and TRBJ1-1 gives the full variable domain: GAGVSQSPSNKVTEKGKDVELRCDPISGHTALYWYRQSLGQGLEFLIYFQGNSAPDKSGLPSDRFSAERTGGSVSTLTIQRTQQEDSAVYLCASSSDRGKAGAFFGQGTRLTVV.

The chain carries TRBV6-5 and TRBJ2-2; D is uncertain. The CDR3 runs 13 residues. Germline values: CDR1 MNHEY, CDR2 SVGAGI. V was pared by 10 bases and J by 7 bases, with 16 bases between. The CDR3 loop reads CANSPTRGGELFF. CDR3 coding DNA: TGTGCCAACAGCCCGACCCGCGGCGGGGAGCTGTTTTTT.

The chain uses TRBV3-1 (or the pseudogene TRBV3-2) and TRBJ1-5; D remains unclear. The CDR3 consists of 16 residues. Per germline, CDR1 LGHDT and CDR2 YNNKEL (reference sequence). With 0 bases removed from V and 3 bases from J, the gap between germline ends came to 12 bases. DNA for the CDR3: TGTGCCAGCAGCCAAGACGGGTGGGGAGTCAATCAGCCCCAGCATTTT. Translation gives CASSQDGWGVNQPQHF.

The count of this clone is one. The chain's CDR3 is CASGGYSGANVLTF. The DNA of the CDR3 is TGTGCCAGTGGCGGATACTCTGGGGCCAACGTCCTGACTTTC. The chain combines TRBV7-3 with TRBJ2-6; D unresolved. This CDR3 region has 14 residues. Per the germline V gene, CDR1 is SGHTA and CDR2 is FQGTGA. V dropped 9 bases and J dropped 0 bases, with 9 bases sitting between them.

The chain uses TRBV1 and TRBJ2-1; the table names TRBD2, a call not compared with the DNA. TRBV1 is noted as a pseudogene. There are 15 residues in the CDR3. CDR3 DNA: TGCACCAGCAGCCACCTAGCGGGAGGGCTAAATGAGCAGTTCTTC. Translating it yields CTSSHLAGGLNEQFF.

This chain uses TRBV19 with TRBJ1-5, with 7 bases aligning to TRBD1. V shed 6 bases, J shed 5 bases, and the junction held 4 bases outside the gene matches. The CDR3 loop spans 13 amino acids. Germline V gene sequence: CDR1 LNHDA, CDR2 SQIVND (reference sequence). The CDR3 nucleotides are TGTGCCAGTAGGGACAGGCAAGATCAGCCCCAGCATTTT. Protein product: CASRDRQDQPQHF. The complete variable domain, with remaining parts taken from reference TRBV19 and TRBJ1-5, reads DGGITQSPKYLFRKEGQNVTLSCEQNLNHDAMYWYRQDPGQGLRLIYYSQIVNDFQKGDIAEGYSVSREKKESFPLTVTSAQKNPTAFYLCASRDRQDQPQHFGDGTRLSIL.

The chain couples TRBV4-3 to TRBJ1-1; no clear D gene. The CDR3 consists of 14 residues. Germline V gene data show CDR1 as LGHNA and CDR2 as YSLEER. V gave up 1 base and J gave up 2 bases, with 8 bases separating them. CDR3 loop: CASSQGAANTEAFF. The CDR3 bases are TGCGCCAGCAGCCAAGGGGCAGCCAACACTGAAGCTTTCTTT.

CDR3 loop: CASSLGGNEKLFF. In nucleotides, the CDR3 is TGTGCCAGCAGTTTAGGCGGTAATGAAAAACTGTTTTTT. This chain joins TRBV28 and TRBJ1-4; D gene uncertain. CDR3 length: 13 amino acids. Trimming removed 2 bases at V and 4 bases at J, with 5 bases between. CDR1 and CDR2 (germline): MDHEN, SYDVKM.

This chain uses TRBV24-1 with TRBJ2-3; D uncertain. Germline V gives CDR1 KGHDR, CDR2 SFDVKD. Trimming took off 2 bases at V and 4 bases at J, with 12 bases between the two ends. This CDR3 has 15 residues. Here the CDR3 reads CATSDSINLPDTQYF. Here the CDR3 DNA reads TGTGCCACCAGTGATTCTATAAACCTTCCAGATACGCAGTATTTT.

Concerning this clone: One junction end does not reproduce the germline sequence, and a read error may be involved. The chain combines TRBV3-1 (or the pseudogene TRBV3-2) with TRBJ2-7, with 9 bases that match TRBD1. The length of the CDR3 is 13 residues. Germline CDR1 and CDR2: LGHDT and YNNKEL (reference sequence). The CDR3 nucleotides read TGTGCCAGCAGCCGAACAGGGGGCGCATTCTCCCACTTC. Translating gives CASSRTGGAFSHF.

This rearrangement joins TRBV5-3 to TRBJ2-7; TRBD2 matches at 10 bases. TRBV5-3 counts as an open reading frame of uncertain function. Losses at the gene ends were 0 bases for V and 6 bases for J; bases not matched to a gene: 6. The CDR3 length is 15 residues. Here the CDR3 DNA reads TGTGCCAGAAGCTTGGGGGCTAGCGGGAGTCTCGAGCAGTACTTC. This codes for CARSLGASGSLEQYF.

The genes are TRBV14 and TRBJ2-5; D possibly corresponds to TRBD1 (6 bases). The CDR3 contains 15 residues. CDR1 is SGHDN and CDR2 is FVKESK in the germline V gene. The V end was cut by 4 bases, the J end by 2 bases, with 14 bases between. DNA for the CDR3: TGTGCCAGCAGCCTTCTAGGACAGTATCAAGAGACCCAGTACTTC. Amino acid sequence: CASSLLGQYQETQYF. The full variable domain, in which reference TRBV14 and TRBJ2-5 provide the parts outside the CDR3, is EAGVTQFPSHSVIEKGQTVTLRCDPISGHDNLYWYRRVMGKEIKFLLHFVKESKQDESGMPNNRFLAERTGGTYSTLKVQPAELEDSGVYFCASSLLGQYQETQYFGPGTRLLVL.

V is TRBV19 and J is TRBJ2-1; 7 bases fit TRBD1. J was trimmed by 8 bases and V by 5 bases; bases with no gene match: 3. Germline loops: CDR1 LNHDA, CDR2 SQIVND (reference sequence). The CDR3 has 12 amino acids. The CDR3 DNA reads TGTGCCAGTAGTCGACAGGGCGATGAGCAGTTCTTC. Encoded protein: CASSRQGDEQFF.

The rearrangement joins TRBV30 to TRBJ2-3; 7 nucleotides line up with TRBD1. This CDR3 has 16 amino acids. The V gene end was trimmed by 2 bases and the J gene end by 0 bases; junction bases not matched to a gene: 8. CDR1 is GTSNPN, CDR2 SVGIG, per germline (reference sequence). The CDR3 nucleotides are TGTGCCTGGAGTCATACAGGGGTTTCTAGCACAGATACGCAGTATTTT. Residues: CAWSHTGVSSTDTQYF. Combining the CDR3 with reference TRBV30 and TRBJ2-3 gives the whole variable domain SQTIHQWPATLVQPVGSPLSLECTVEGTSNPNLYWYRQAAGRGLQLLFYSVGIGQISSEVPQNLSASRPQDRQFILSSKKLLLSDSGFYLCAWSHTGVSSTDTQYFGPGTRLTVL.

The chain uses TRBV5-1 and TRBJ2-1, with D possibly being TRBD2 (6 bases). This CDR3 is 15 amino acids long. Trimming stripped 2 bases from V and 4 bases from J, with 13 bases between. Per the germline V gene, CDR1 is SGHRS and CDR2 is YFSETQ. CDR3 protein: CASSFLGTPYNEQFF. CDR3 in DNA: TGCGCCAGCAGCTTCCTCGGGACTCCGTACAATGAGCAGTTCTTC.